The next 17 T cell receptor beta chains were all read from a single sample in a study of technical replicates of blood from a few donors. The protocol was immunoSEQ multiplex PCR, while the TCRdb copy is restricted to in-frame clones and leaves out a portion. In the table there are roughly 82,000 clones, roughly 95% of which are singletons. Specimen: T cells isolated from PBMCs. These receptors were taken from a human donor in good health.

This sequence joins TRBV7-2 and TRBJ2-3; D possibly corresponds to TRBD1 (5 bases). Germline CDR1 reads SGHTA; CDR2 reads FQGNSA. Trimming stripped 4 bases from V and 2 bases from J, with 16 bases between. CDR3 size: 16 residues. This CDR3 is CASSSTTVGYTDTQYF. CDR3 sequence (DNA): TGTGCCAGCAGCTCAACGACAGTAGGGTACACAGATACGCAGTATTTT.

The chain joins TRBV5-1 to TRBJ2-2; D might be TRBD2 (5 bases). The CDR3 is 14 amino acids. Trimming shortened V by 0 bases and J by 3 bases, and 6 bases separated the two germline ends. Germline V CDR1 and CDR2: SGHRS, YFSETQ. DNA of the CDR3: TGCGCCAGCAGCTTGGCAGCGGACACCGGGGAGCTGTTTTTT. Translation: CASSLAADTGELFF.

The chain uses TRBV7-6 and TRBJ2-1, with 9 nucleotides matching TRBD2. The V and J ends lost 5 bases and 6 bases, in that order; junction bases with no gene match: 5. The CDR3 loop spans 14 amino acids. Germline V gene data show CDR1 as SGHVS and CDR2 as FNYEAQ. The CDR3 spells CASSLGTSSNEQFF. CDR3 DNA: TGTGCCAGCAGCCTTGGGACTAGCAGCAATGAGCAGTTCTTC.

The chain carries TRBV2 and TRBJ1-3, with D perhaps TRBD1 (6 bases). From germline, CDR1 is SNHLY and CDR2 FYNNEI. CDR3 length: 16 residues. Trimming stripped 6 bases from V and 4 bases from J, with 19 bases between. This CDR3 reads CASSVDSASRGNTIYF. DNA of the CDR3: TGTGCCAGCAGCGTGGACAGTGCCTCGAGGGGAAACACCATATATTTT.

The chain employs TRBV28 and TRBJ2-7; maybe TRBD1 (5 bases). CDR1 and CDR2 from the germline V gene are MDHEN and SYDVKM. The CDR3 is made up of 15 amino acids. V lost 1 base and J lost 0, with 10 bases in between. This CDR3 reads CASSLLGQRSYEQYF. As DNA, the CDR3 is TGTGCCAGCAGTTTATTGGGGCAGCGCTCCTACGAGCAGTACTTC.

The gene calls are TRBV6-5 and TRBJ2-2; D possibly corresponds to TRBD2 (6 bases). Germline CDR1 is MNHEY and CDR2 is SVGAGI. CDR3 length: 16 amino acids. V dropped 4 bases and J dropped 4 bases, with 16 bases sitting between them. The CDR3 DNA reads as TGTGCCAGCAGTTCATCGGGGGTATCAGGCACCGGGGAGCTGTTTTTT. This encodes CASSSSGVSGTGELFF.

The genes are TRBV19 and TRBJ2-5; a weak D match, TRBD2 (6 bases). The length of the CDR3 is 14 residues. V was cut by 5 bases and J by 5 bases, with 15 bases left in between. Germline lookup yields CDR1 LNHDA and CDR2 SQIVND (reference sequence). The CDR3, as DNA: TGTGCCAGTAGTCCCGGCGGGGCTGCCGAGACCCAGTACTTC. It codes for CASSPGGAAETQYF.

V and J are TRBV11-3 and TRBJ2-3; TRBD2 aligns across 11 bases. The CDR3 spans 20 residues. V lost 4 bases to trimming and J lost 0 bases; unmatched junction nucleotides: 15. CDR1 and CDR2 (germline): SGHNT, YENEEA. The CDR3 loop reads CASSSWFTSGSFRSTDTQYF. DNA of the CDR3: TGTGCCAGCAGCTCCTGGTTCACTAGCGGGAGTTTCCGGAGCACAGATACGCAGTATTTT.

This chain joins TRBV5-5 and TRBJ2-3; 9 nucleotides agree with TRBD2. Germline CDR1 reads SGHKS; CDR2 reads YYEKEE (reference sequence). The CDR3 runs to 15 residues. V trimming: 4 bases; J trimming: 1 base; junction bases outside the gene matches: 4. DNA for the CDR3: TGTGCCAGCAGCGTGATAGCGGGAGGCACAGATACGCAGTATTTT. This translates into CASSVIAGGTDTQYF.

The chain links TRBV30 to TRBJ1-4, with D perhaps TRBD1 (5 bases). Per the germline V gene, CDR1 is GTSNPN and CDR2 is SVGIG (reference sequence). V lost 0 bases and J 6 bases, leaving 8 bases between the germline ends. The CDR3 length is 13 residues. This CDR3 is CAWSVQTDEKLFF. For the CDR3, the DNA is TGTGCCTGGAGTGTACAGACAGATGAAAAACTGTTTTTT.

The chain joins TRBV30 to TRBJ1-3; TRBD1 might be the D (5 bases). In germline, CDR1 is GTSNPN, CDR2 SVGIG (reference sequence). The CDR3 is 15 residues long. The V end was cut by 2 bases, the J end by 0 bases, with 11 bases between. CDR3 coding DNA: TGTGCCTGGAGTCCAGACAGCTTCTCTGGAAACACCATATATTTT. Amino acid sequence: CAWSPDSFSGNTIYF.

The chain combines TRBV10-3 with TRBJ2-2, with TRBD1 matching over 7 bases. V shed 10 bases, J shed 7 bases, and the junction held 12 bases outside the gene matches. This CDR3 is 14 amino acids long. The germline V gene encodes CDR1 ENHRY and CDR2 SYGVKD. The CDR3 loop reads CASSSTGLGGELFF. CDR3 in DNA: TGTGCCAGCTCATCGACAGGGTTAGGCGGGGAGCTGTTTTTT.

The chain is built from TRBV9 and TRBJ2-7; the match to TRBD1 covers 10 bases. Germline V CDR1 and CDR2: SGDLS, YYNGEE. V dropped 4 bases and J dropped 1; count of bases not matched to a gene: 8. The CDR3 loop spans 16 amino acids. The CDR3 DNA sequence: TGTGCCAGCAGCTCAGGGGGGGGACAGGGGTCCTACGAGCAGTACTTC. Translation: CASSSGGGQGSYEQYF.

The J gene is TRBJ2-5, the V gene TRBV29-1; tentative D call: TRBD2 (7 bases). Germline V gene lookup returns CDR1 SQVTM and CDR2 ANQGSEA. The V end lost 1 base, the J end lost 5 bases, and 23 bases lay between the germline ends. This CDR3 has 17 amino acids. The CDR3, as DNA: TGCAGCGTTGAAGGTCTCGGTAGGGGGGGGAAGGGGGAGACCCAGTACTTC. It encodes CSVEGLGRGGKGETQYF.

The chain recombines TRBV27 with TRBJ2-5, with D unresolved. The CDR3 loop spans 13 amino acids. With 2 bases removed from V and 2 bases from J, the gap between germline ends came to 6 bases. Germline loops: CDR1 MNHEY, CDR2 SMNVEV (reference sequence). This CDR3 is CASSLVLQETQYF. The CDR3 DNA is TGTGCCAGCAGTTTAGTTCTACAAGAGACCCAGTACTTC.

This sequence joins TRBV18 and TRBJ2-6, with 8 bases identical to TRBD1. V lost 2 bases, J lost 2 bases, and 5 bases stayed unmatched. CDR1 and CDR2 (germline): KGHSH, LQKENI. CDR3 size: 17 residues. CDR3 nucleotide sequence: TGTGCCAGCTCACCAGGACAGGGTCTTGCTGGGGCCAACGTCCTGACTTTC. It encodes CASSPGQGLAGANVLTF.

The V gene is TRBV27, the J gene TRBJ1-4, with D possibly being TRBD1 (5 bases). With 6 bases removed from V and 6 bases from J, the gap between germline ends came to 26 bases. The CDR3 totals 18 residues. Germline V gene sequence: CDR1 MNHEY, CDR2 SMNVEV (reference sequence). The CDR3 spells CASRRYPPDGPGHEKLFF. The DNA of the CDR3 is TGTGCCAGCAGACGATACCCTCCCGACGGGCCAGGGCATGAAAAACTGTTTTTT.